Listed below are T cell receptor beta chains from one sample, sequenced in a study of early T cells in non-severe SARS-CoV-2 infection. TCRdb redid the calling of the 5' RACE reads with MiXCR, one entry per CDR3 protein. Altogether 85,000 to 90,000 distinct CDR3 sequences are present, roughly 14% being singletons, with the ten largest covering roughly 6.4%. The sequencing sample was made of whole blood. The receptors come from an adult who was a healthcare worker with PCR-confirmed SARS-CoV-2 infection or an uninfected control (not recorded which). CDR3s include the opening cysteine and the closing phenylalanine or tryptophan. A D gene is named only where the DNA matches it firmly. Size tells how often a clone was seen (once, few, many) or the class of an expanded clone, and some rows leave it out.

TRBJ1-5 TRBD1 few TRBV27 CASSHRGLNQPQHF TGTGCCAGCAGCCACAGGGGCCTCAATCAGCCCCAGCATTTT
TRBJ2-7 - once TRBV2 CASSEFAGAPSYEQYF TGTGCCAGCAGTGAATTCGCAGGCGCCCCTTCGTACGAGCAGTACTTC
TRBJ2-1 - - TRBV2 CASSELEARRNEQFF TGTGCCAGCAGTGAACTGGAGGCCCGACGTAATGAGCAGTTCTTC
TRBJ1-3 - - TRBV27 CASSLRSSSGNTIYF TGTGCCAGCAGTTTAAGGTCCAGCTCTGGAAACACCATATATTTT
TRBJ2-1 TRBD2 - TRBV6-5 CASTLALAGGPREQFF TGTGCCAGCACCCTAGCCCTCGCGGGAGGCCCTCGGGAGCAGTTCTTC
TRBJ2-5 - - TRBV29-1 CSVAKERETQYF TGCAGCGTTGCTAAAGAAAGGGAGACCCAGTACTTC
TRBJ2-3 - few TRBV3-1 CASSQDRTGVEDTQYF TGTGCCAGCAGCCAAGATAGGACGGGAGTTGAGGATACGCAGTATTTT
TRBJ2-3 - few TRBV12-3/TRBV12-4 CATAFSGTTFGTDTQYF TGTGCCACCGCCTTTTCCGGGACCACCTTTGGAACAGATACGCAGTATTTT
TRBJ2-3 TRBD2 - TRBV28 CASSIGTSGTQYF TGTGCCAGCAGCATCGGGACTAGCGGGACGCAGTATTTT
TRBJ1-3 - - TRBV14 CASSQEWISGNTIYF TGTGCCAGCAGCCAAGAATGGATCTCTGGAAACACCATATATTTT
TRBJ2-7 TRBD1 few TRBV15 CATSRKGAYEQYF TGTGCCACCAGTAGGAAGGGGGCGTACGAGCAGTACTTC
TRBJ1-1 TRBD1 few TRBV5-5 CASSWTGSLSEAFF TGTGCCAGCAGCTGGACAGGGAGCTTATCTGAAGCTTTCTTT
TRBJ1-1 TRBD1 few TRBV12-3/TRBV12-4 CASRGTGANTEAFF TGTGCCAGCAGAGGGACAGGGGCGAACACTGAAGCTTTCTTT
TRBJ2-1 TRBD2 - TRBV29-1 CSARLAGDAYNEQFF TGCAGCGCCCGACTAGCGGGAGACGCGTACAATGAGCAGTTCTTC
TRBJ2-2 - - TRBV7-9 CASSLFGELFF TGTGCCAGCAGCTTGTTCGGGGAGCTGTTTTTT
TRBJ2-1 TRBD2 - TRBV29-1 CSVKTSGRQEQFF TGCAGCGTCAAGACTAGCGGGAGACAGGAGCAGTTCTTC
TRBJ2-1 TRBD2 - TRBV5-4 CASSPPAAGVSENEQFF TGTGCCAGCAGCCCGCCAGCTGCGGGAGTTAGCGAGAATGAGCAGTTCTTC
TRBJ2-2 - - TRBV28 CASSLEWASTGELFF TGTGCCAGCAGTTTGGAATGGGCTAGCACCGGGGAGCTGTTTTTT
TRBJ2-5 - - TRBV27 CASSLRGTETQYF TGTGCCAGCAGTTTAAGGGGGACAGAGACCCAGTACTTC
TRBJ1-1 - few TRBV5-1 CASSFRENTEAFF TGCGCCAGCAGCTTCCGGGAGAACACTGAAGCTTTCTTT
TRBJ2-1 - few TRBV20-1 CSADPGTAGRNEQFF TGCAGTGCTGACCCCGGGACAGCGGGACGCAATGAGCAGTTCTTC
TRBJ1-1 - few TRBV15 CATTPETGMAWNTEAFF TGTGCCACCACCCCTGAAACAGGGATGGCGTGGAACACTGAAGCTTTCTTT
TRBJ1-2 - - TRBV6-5 CASMPGGPGARSYGYTF TGTGCCAGTATGCCCGGCGGGCCGGGGGCACGGTCCTATGGCTACACCTTC